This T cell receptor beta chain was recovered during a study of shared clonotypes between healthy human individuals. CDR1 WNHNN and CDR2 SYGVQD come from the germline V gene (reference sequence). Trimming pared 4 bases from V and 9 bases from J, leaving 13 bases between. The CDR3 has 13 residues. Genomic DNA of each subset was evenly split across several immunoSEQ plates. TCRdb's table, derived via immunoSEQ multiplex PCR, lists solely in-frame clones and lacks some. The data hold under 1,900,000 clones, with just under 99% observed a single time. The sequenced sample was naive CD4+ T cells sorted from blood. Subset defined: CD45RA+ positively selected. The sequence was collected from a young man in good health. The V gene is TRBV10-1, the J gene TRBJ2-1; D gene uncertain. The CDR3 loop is CASSVKFGGEQFF. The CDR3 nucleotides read TGCGCCAGCAGTGTTAAGTTCGGCGGTGAGCAGTTCTTC.